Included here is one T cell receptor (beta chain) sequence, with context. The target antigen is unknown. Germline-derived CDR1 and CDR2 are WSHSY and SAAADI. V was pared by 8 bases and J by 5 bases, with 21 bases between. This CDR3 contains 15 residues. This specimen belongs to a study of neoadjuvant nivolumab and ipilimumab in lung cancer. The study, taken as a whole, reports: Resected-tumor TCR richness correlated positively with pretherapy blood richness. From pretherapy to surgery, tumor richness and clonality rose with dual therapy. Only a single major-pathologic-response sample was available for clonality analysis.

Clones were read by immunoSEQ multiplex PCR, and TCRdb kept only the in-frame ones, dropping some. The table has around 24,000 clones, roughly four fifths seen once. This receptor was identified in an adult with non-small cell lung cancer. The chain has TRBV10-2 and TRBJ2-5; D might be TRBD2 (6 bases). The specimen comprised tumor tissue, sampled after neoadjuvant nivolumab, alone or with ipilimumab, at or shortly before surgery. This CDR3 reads CASGPSAWARETQYF. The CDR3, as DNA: TGCGCCAGCGGACCTAGCGCCTGGGCAAGGGAGACCCAGTACTTC.